This passage covers 15 T cell receptor beta chains from one sample sequenced in a study of PD-1 blockade in classical Hodgkin lymphoma. Autologous stem cell transplantation was followed by relapse in every patient, and brentuximab vedotin exposure varied. Sequencing was performed with immunoSEQ multiplex PCR; in TCRdb, only in-frame clones are kept and a portion is missing. The sample includes about 60,000 clones, roughly nine tenths of them seen just once. Sequenced material: peripheral blood mononuclear cells (PBMCs), taken at baseline. The receptor source for this set is a human donor with classical Hodgkin lymphoma.

This sequence joins TRBV5-6 and TRBJ2-7, with 9 bases identical to TRBD1. The V segment lost 4 bases and the J segment 1 base; nucleotides outside the gene matches: 12. The CDR3 is 17 residues long. Per germline, CDR1 SGHDT and CDR2 YYEEEE. CDR3 sequence: CASSPDGGQGTSYEQYF. The CDR3 DNA sequence: TGTGCCAGCAGCCCGGATGGTGGACAGGGGACATCCTACGAGCAGTACTTC.

This chain uses TRBV28 with TRBJ1-2, with 7 nucleotides matching TRBD1. There are 14 residues in the CDR3. Germline V CDR1 and CDR2: MDHEN, SYDVKM. The V segment lost 3 bases and the J segment 4 bases; nucleotides outside the gene matches: 5. The CDR3 DNA follows: TGTGCCAGCAGTTTTGTGGACAGGCCCTATGGCTACACCTTC. The encoded protein is CASSFVDRPYGYTF.

The chain carries TRBV7-2 and TRBJ2-1; no reliable D call. Germline loops: CDR1 SGHTA, CDR2 FQGNSA. This CDR3 region has 15 residues. Trimming took off 3 bases at V and 0 bases at J, with 9 bases between the two ends. The CDR3 sequence is CASSFGRSSYNEQFF. The CDR3 nucleotides are TGTGCCAGCAGCTTCGGACGTAGCTCCTACAATGAGCAGTTCTTC.

The CDR3, as DNA: TGTGCCAGCTCACCACCGGCTAGCGGGAACGGCGAGCAGTACTTC. Amino acid sequence: CASSPPASGNGEQYF. V usage is TRBV18 and J usage is TRBJ2-7, with 9 bases fitting TRBD2. The length of the CDR3 is 15 residues. CDR1 KGHSH and CDR2 LQKENI come from the germline V gene. The junction had 6 bases not matched to a gene; V was cut back by 0 bases and J by 6 bases.

V usage is TRBV7-9 and J usage is TRBJ1-2, with 9 bases that match TRBD1. CDR1 and CDR2 from the germline V gene are SEHNR and FQNEAQ (reference sequence). With V trimmed by 3 bases and J by 8 bases, 13 bases remained unmatched. The CDR3 has 16 residues. DNA for the CDR3: TGTGCCAGCAGCTTTATCCCACAGGGGGCAACTAGGGGCTACACCTTC. This codes for CASSFIPQGATRGYTF.

This clone showed up just a few times. The J gene is TRBJ2-1, the V gene TRBV28; 7 bases are a match to TRBD2. V was pared by 7 bases and J by 3 bases, with 12 bases of the junction left unmatched. Germline CDR1 reads MDHEN; CDR2 reads SYDVKM. The CDR3 totals 16 residues. The CDR3 DNA follows: TGTGCCAGCATAAGTGCGCGGGAGACTTACTACAATGAGCAGTTCTTC. Encoded protein: CASISARETYYNEQFF.

This clone is a singleton in its sample. The chain has TRBV7-3 and TRBJ2-1; the D gene is possibly TRBD1 (6 bases). Germline CDR1 reads SGHTA; CDR2 reads FQGTGA. Trimming cost V 5 bases and J 8 bases, with 13 bases left between them. The CDR3 sequence is 13 residues long. The CDR3, as DNA: TGTGCCAGCAGCCTCGGACAGATGGATGAGCAGTTCTTC. Its protein is CASSLGQMDEQFF.

This clone was counted between two and nine times. The chain uses TRBV28 and TRBJ2-7, with D unresolved. With 6 bases removed from V and 3 bases from J, the gap between germline ends came to 15 bases. The germline V gene has CDR1 MDHEN and CDR2 SYDVKM. The CDR3 consists of 14 residues. CDR3 region: CASRSLLGFYEQYF. DNA of the CDR3: TGTGCCAGCAGGTCCCTGCTAGGTTTCTACGAGCAGTACTTC.

The chain carries TRBV29-1 and TRBJ2-1, with D perhaps matching TRBD2 (5 bases). This CDR3 contains 18 residues. Trimming stripped 0 bases from V and 0 bases from J, with 18 bases between. Germline V CDR1 and CDR2: SQVTM, ANQGSEA. The DNA of the CDR3 is TGCAGCGTTGAAGATGGGAGCAGCGGTAAGCACTCCTACAATGAGCAGTTCTTC. It codes for CSVEDGSSGKHSYNEQFF.

This sequence joins TRBV5-1 and TRBJ1-2, with TRBD1 matching 7 bases. The CDR3 covers 13 residues. V trimming: 4 bases; J trimming: 4 bases; junction bases outside the gene matches: 4. Germline CDR1 reads SGHRS; CDR2 reads YFSETQ. CDR3 in amino acids: CASSSGQAYGYTF. CDR3 nucleotide sequence: TGCGCCAGCAGCAGCGGACAGGCCTATGGCTACACCTTC.

The chain combines TRBV19 with TRBJ2-7; 11 positions match TRBD2. The CDR3 is made up of 16 amino acids. Unmatched junction bases numbered 11, after V lost 10 bases and J lost 0 bases. Per germline, CDR1 LNHDA and CDR2 SQIVND (reference sequence). The DNA for the CDR3 is TGTGCCACCACCCCCGGGACTAGCGGAAGCTCCTACGAGCAGTACTTC. As protein: CATTPGTSGSSYEQYF.

This rearrangement joins TRBV5-6 to TRBJ2-7; the match to TRBD1 covers 7 bases. CDR3 length: 15 residues. Per the germline V gene, CDR1 is SGHDT and CDR2 is YYEEEE. Losses at the gene ends were 4 bases for V and 2 bases for J; bases not matched to a gene: 9. The CDR3 coding sequence is TGTGCCAGCAGCACGTCCGGGACAGAAGCCTACGAGCAGTACTTC. Translating it yields CASSTSGTEAYEQYF. The whole variable domain, remainder taken from reference TRBV5-6 and TRBJ2-7, is DAGVTQSPTHLIKTRGQQVTLRCSPKSGHDTVSWYQQALGQGPQFIFQYYEEEERQRGNFPDRFSGHQFPNYSSELNVNALLLGDSALYLCASSTSGTEAYEQYFGPGTRLTVT.

The rearrangement links TRBV7-3 to TRBJ2-1; 8 bases fit TRBD2. Germline assignment: CDR1 SGHTA and CDR2 FQGTGA. V dropped 2 bases and J dropped 6; count of bases not matched to a gene: 12. The CDR3 is 17 amino acids. CDR3 amino acids: CASSLASGSPPFNEQFF. As DNA, the CDR3 is TGTGCCAGCAGCTTAGCGAGCGGGAGCCCCCCTTTCAATGAGCAGTTCTTC.

The gene calls are TRBV4-1 and TRBJ2-2; TRBD1 might be the D (5 bases). Germline lookup yields CDR1 MGHRA and CDR2 YSYEKL. CDR3 size: 15 residues. The germline V and J ends were trimmed by 2 bases and 4 bases, with 11 bases remaining between them. The CDR3 is CASSQLSRATGELFF. CDR3 DNA: TGCGCCAGCAGCCAACTCTCCAGGGCCACCGGGGAGCTGTTTTTT.

This chain joins TRBV9 and TRBJ1-5, with D uncertain. V was pared by 4 bases and J by 5 bases, with 10 bases between. The germline CDR1 and CDR2 sequences are SGDLS and YYNGEE. The CDR3 sequence is 13 residues long. CDR3 DNA sequence: TGTGCCAGCAGCACGGGCTGGGATCAGCCCCAGCATTTT. As protein: CASSTGWDQPQHF. Filled out from reference TRBV9 and TRBJ1-5, the complete variable domain reads DSGVTQTPKHLITATGQRVTLRCSPRSGDLSVYWYQQSLDQGLQFLIQYYNGEERAKGNILERFSAQQFPDLHSELNLSSLELGDSALYFCASSTGWDQPQHFGDGTRLSIL.